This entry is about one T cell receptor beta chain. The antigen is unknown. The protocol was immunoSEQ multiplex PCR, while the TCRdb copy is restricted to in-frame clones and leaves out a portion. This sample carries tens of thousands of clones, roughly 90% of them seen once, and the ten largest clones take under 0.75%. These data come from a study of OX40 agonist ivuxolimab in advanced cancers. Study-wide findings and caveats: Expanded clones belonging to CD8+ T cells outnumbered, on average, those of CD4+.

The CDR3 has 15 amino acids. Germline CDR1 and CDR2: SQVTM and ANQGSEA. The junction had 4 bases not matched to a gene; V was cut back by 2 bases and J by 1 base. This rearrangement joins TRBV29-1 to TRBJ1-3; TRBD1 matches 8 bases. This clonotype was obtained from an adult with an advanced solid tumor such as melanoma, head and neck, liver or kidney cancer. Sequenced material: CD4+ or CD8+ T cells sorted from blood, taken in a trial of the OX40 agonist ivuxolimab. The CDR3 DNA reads TGCAGCGTTGAAAACAGGGGGAGATCTGGAAACACCATATATTTT. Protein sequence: CSVENRGRSGNTIYF. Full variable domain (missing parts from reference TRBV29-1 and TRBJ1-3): SAVISQKPSRDICQRGTSLTIQCQVDSQVTMMFWYRQQPGQSLTLIATANQGSEATYESGFVIDKFPISRPNLTFSTLTVSNMSPEDSSIYLCSVENRGRSGNTIYFGEGSWLTVV.